This is a list of T cell receptor beta chains from one sample in a study of T cell repertoires in cytomegalovirus infection. Via MiXCR, TCRdb re-called the reads, giving one row per CDR3 protein. The sample comprises approximately 1,000,000 distinct CDR3 sequences, about a third of which are singletons, and 10% to 15% rests with the top ten. These receptors' antigens are unknown. The sequencing here drew on cultured CD8+ T cells from PBMCs, taken from culture after CMV antigen stimulation. The receptors derive from a human donor in good health (CMV status not recorded). Some clones in this sample may be carry-over from other donors' samples. CDR3s include the opening cysteine and the closing phenylalanine or tryptophan. Each record gives: V gene, D gene, J gene, CDR3 length, clone size, CDR3 DNA, CDR3 protein. The D gene is left open where the match is weak. Expanded clones get a size class; other rows say once, few or many, or leave the size out.

TRBV27,.,TRBJ2-5,12,.,TGTGCCAGCAGCTGGGCGGGGGAGACCCAGTACTTC,CASSWAGETQYF
TRBV12-3/TRBV12-4,TRBD1,TRBJ2-3,17,.,TGTGCCAGCAGCCCTCTTGGGGGACAGGGTGAAGCAGATACGCAGTATTTT,CASSPLGGQGEADTQYF
TRBV6-5,.,TRBJ2-1,15,few,TGTGCCAGCAGTTACAGTCCTAGCTCCTACAATGAGCAGTTCTTC,CASSYSPSSYNEQFF
TRBV29-1,.,TRBJ1-1,11,few,TGCAGCGTTTTCCGGGACACTGAAGCTTTCTTT,CSVFRDTEAFF
TRBV6-6,.,TRBJ2-2,14,once,TGTGTCAGCAGTTACGGGCAATCCACCGGGGAGCTGTTTTTT,CVSSYGQSTGELFF
TRBV7-9,.,TRBJ1-3,14,.,TGTGCCAGCAGCTTAGTAGCCGATAGAGACACCATATATTTT,CASSLVADRDTIYF
TRBV12-3/TRBV12-4,.,TRBJ1-5,15,.,TGTGCCAGCAGAACCGGACAGTTTAGCAATCAGCCCCAGCATTTT,CASRTGQFSNQPQHF
TRBV10-3,.,TRBJ1-1,13,.,TGTGCCCGCAGGAATTTTCCGAACACTGAAGCTTTCTTT,CARRNFPNTEAFF
TRBV13,.,TRBJ1-2,14,.,TGTGCCAGCAGCTTAGGGGGGGACCTCTATGGCTACACCTTC,CASSLGGDLYGYTF
TRBV19,.,TRBJ1-1,13,few,TGTGCCAGTAGGCCGGAAGTTGGGGCTGAAGCTTTCTTT,CASRPEVGAEAFF
TRBV9,TRBD2,TRBJ2-1,16,.,TGTGCCAGCAGCGTAGGGACTAGCGGCAGATACAATGAGCAGTTCTTC,CASSVGTSGRYNEQFF
TRBV10-3,TRBD1,TRBJ2-1,15,.,TGTGCCATCAGTGATCCCGGACAGGGGGCAAATGAGCAGTTCTTC,CAISDPGQGANEQFF
TRBV20-1,TRBD2,TRBJ2-3,15,few,TGCAGTGCTAGTCTCGGCGGGGGGACCACAGATACGCAGTATTTT,CSASLGGGTTDTQYF
TRBV28,.,TRBJ1-6,12,.,TGTGCCGAAGGGCAGGACAATTCACCCCTCCACTTT,CAEGQDNSPLHF
TRBV7-9,.,TRBJ2-1,16,.,TGTGCCAGCAGCGGACGACCGGACAGAGCCTACAATGAGCAGTTCTTC,CASSGRPDRAYNEQFF
TRBV2,.,TRBJ1-2,13,few,TGTGCCAGCAGTTTGACTGACCTCTATGGCTACACCTTC,CASSLTDLYGYTF
TRBV2,.,TRBJ1-2,14,few,TGTGCCAGCAGTGACAACCCAGGGCTTTACCACTCCACCTTC,CASSDNPGLYHSTF
TRBV10-3,.,TRBJ2-2,17,.,TGTGCCATCAGTGAGCCGGAGGCGGGGCGAACAACCGGGGAGCTGTTTTTT,CAISEPEAGRTTGELFF
TRBV9,.,TRBJ2-4,15,.,TGTGCCAGCAGCGGTTCCGGGCCCTTTACGAACATTCAGTACTTC,CASSGSGPFTNIQYF
TRBV19,TRBD1,TRBJ2-7,16,few,TGTGCCAGCGCCCATTCCCGGGACAGGGCTGGGAACGAGCAGTACTTC,CASAHSRDRAGNEQYF
TRBV27,TRBD2,TRBJ2-1,12,.,TGTGCCAGCAGTTTAAGCGGGGGGGCCCAGTTCTTC,CASSLSGGAQFF
TRBV24-1,.,TRBJ2-2,14,.,TGTGCCACCAGTGATATCACTAGTTCCGGGGAGCTGTTTTTT,CATSDITSSGELFF
TRBV27,TRBD1,TRBJ1-2,14,few,TGTGCCAGCAGTTTATCTCAGGGGGCATATGGCTACACCTTC,CASSLSQGAYGYTF
TRBV6-1,.,TRBJ1-1,14,.,TGTGCCAGCATACCTGAGGAAACGGACACTGAAGCTTTCTTT,CASIPEETDTEAFF
TRBV11-2,.,TRBJ2-5,13,.,TGTGCCAGTGGCGAGATGGGGCGGGAGACCCAGTACTTC,CASGEMGRETQYF
TRBV15,TRBD1,TRBJ2-7,16,once,TGTGCCACCAGCAGATCCTCTACAGGGGTCACCTACGAGCAGTACTTC,CATSRSSTGVTYEQYF
TRBV7-6,TRBD2,TRBJ2-3,16,.,TGTGCTAGCAGCTTCAGACTAGCGGGCTCCGGAGATACGCAGTATTTT,CASSFRLAGSGDTQYF
TRBV19,.,TRBJ1-2,16,few,TGTGCCAGTAGTACGACACCGGGGCCAGGTGACTATGGCTACACCTTC,CASSTTPGPGDYGYTF
TRBV11-2,.,TRBJ2-1,18,few,TGTGCCAGCAGCTTAGATAGGGGACCAATCCTCACCTACAATGAGCAGTTCTTC,CASSLDRGPILTYNEQFF
TRBV10-3,.,TRBJ2-7,14,.,TGTGCCATCAGTGAGTCGTCCGACATCTACGAGCAGTACTTC,CAISESSDIYEQYF
TRBV12-3/TRBV12-4,.,TRBJ1-6,16,.,TGTGCCAGCAGTGGGGGCACCACCATCCTGAATTCACCCCTCCACTTT,CASSGGTTILNSPLHF
TRBV20-1,.,TRBJ2-7,11,few,TGCAGTGCTAGTTGGGGCAACGAGCAGTACTTC,CSASWGNEQYF
TRBV9,.,TRBJ2-4,15,.,TGTGCCAGCAGCCCTTACGACTCTGCCAAAAACATTCAGTACTTC,CASSPYDSAKNIQYF
TRBV23-1,TRBD1,TRBJ1-5,23,few,TGCGCCAGCAGTCAATCTCCCCCATCAAAGATTACAGGGGGACCTAATAGCAATCAGCCCCAGCATTTT,CASSQSPPSKITGGPNSNQPQHF
TRBV7-9,TRBD1,TRBJ1-4,15,many,TGTGCCAGCAGCTTCCGACAGGGTACTAATGAAAAACTGTTTTTT,CASSFRQGTNEKLFF
TRBV20-1,TRBD1,TRBJ1-1,18,once,TGCAGTGCTAGCGCCACGGGGACAGGGGTCCGTATGATCACTGAAGCTTTCTTT,CSASATGTGVRMITEAFF
TRBV9,TRBD2,TRBJ2-5,17,many,TGTGCCAGCAGCGGAGGGACCGGGACTAGTGCACAAGAGACCCAGTACTTC,CASSGGTGTSAQETQYF
TRBV5-1,TRBD2,TRBJ2-1,16,few,TGCGCCAGCAGCCAGAGAACTAGCGGGGGGTACAATGAGCAGTTCTTC,CASSQRTSGGYNEQFF
TRBV12-3/TRBV12-4,.,TRBJ1-4,12,.,TGTGCCAGCAGCGGAGCCTATGAAAAACTGTTTTTT,CASSGAYEKLFF
TRBV20-1,TRBD2,TRBJ2-1,14,.,TGCAGTGCTAGGGAGCGGGGGCCCTACAATGAGCAGTTCTTC,CSARERGPYNEQFF
TRBV20-1,.,TRBJ2-2,19,few,TGCAGTGCCCGGGACCTATCGGCGGAGGCAGCAACGAACACCGGGGAGCTGTTTTTT,CSARDLSAEAATNTGELFF
TRBV5-6,TRBD2,TRBJ2-3,14,.,TGTGCCAGCAGAACGGGACTAGGGATGGATACGCAGTATTTT,CASRTGLGMDTQYF
TRBV27,.,TRBJ2-7,13,.,TGTGCCAGCAGTGAAAACTACAGCTACGAGCAGTACTTC,CASSENYSYEQYF
TRBV19,.,TRBJ2-5,12,.,TGTGCCAGCGAGGACAGAGAAGAGACCCAGTACTTC,CASEDREETQYF
TRBV6-2/TRBV6-3,.,TRBJ1-6,11,.,TGTGCCAGCACCAGTGGTTCACCCCTCCACTTT,CASTSGSPLHF